Below, 15 T cell receptor beta chains from the same sample are listed, as sequenced in a study of control samples from healthy donors and cancer patients. Some clones are missing from TCRdb's copy, which holds only in-frame ones; the method was immunoSEQ multiplex PCR. The data show about 100,000 clones, around 90% seen once. The sample taken for sequencing was blood. The receptors derive from a woman younger than 35 in good health.

This chain joins TRBV7-9 and TRBJ1-4; a possible D gene is TRBD1 (6 bases). V dropped 0 bases and J dropped 7 bases, with 9 bases sitting between them. The CDR3 loop spans 14 amino acids. Germline V lookup: CDR1 SEHNR, CDR2 FQNEAQ (reference sequence). The CDR3 DNA sequence: TGTGCCAGCAGCTTAGCGGGACAAGGTGAAAAACTGTTTTTT. Its translation is CASSLAGQGEKLFF.

This chain joins TRBV11-3 and TRBJ2-1; D possibly corresponds to TRBD1 (5 bases). V lost 6 bases and J 6 bases, leaving 12 bases between the germline ends. Germline loops: CDR1 SGHNT, CDR2 YENEEA. This CDR3 contains 13 residues. The CDR3 DNA follows: TGTGCCAGCAGATCGGACAAGGCCAATGAGCAGTTCTTC. Translating it yields CASRSDKANEQFF.

This clone appeared once. The rearrangement links TRBV28 to TRBJ2-7; D remains unclear. Germline CDR1 MDHEN, CDR2 SYDVKM. With 2 bases removed from V and 3 bases from J, the gap between germline ends came to 5 bases. This CDR3 region has 12 residues. This chain's CDR3 is CASSLPYYEQYF. The CDR3 DNA sequence: TGTGCCAGCAGTTTACCATACTACGAGCAGTACTTC.

V usage is TRBV6-6 and J usage is TRBJ1-2, with TRBD1 matching over 8 bases. The germline V gene encodes CDR1 MNHNY and CDR2 SVGAGI (reference sequence). V lost 0 bases, J lost 7 bases, and 4 bases stayed unmatched. There are 14 residues in the CDR3. CDR3 region: CASSYSPGGSGYTF. The DNA of the CDR3 is TGTGCCAGCAGTTACTCGCCAGGGGGCTCTGGCTACACCTTC.

V is TRBV3-1 (or the pseudogene TRBV3-2) and J is TRBJ1-6, with D uncertain. V was trimmed by 4 bases and J by 7 bases, leaving 8 bases between them. This CDR3 region has 13 residues. Per germline, CDR1 LGHDT and CDR2 YNNKEL (reference sequence). Here the CDR3 reads CASSPSMNSPLHF. The CDR3 bases are TGTGCCAGCAGCCCGAGTATGAATTCACCCCTCCACTTT.

J is TRBJ2-3 and V is TRBV2, with D unresolved. The V gene's germline CDR1 is SNHLY and CDR2 FYNNEI. There are 11 residues in the CDR3. V lost 8 bases and J 0 bases, leaving 3 bases between the germline ends. The DNA of the CDR3 is TGTGCCAGCGGGAGCACAGATACGCAGTATTTT. Translation: CASGSTDTQYF.

The rearrangement joins TRBV4-3 to TRBJ1-1, with a possible D match to TRBD1 (5 bases). The germline V and J ends were trimmed by 4 bases and 5 bases, with 17 bases remaining between them. Germline lookup yields CDR1 LGHNA and CDR2 YSLEER. The CDR3 runs to 15 residues. Written as DNA, the CDR3 is TGCGCCAGCAGCCGAAACGAGGGGAGAGGGACTGAAGCTTTCTTT. It translates to CASSRNEGRGTEAFF.

The chain carries TRBV4-1 and TRBJ1-1; no reliable D call. With 0 bases removed from V and 4 bases from J, the gap between germline ends came to 6 bases. The germline gives CDR1 MGHRA, CDR2 YSYEKL. The CDR3 is 13 residues long. The CDR3 DNA sequence: TGCGCCAGCAGCCAAGATTTTAGCACTGAAGCTTTCTTT. This encodes CASSQDFSTEAFF.

V and J are TRBV5-6 and TRBJ1-5; 12 bases are a match to TRBD1. CDR3 length: 17 amino acids. The ends lost 0 bases at V and 6 bases at J; junction bases unmatched: 7. Germline lookup yields CDR1 SGHDT and CDR2 YYEEEE. CDR3 amino acids: CASSLGSGTGGAQPQHF. The DNA for the CDR3 is TGTGCCAGCAGCTTGGGATCCGGGACAGGGGGCGCTCAGCCCCAGCATTTT.

The chain recombines TRBV27 with TRBJ2-5; D tentatively fits TRBD1 or TRBD2 (6 bases each). There are 15 residues in the CDR3. The germline V and J ends were trimmed by 5 bases and 4 bases, with 17 bases remaining between them. Germline CDR1 reads MNHEY; CDR2 reads SMNVEV (reference sequence). CDR3 region: CASSANGGLPETQYF. The CDR3 nucleotides are TGTGCCAGCAGTGCGAACGGGGGCCTCCCAGAGACCCAGTACTTC.

The chain couples TRBV11-2 to TRBJ1-1; D gene uncertain. V lost 0 bases and J lost 7, with 21 bases in between. This CDR3 comprises 17 residues. Germline V gene lookup returns CDR1 SGHAT and CDR2 FQNNGV. DNA for the CDR3: TGTGCCAGCAGCTTAGATAGAGGATGGGCGAGGTCATATGAAGCTTTCTTT. Translated, it gives CASSLDRGWARSYEAFF.

CDR3 in DNA: TGTGCCAGCAGCTTAGGGTGGGAACTGTTTTTT. Amino acids: CASSLGWELFF. The chain uses TRBV7-9 and TRBJ1-4; no clear D. With 1 base removed from V and 12 bases from J, the gap between germline ends came to 6 bases. CDR3 size: 11 residues. Germline V lookup: CDR1 SEHNR, CDR2 FQNEAQ (reference sequence).

The CDR3 DNA follows: TGTGCCAGCAGCCAAGATTCAAGAGGGAATGGCGCTTTCTTT. As protein: CASSQDSRGNGAFF. This sequence joins TRBV4-2 and TRBJ1-1; D unresolved. The CDR3 consists of 14 residues. CDR1 is LGHNA, CDR2 YNFKEQ, per germline. Trimming cost V 0 bases and J 11 bases, with 16 bases left between them.

This chain links TRBV29-1 with TRBJ1-1, with D unclear. The CDR3 runs 18 residues. V gave up 1 base and J gave up 0 bases, with 21 bases separating them. Germline assignment: CDR1 SQVTM and CDR2 ANQGSEA. The CDR3 loop is CSVEVYSTRAPLNTEAFF. The CDR3 region has the DNA TGCAGCGTTGAAGTGTATTCGACAAGGGCTCCTTTGAACACTGAAGCTTTCTTT.

V usage is TRBV10-3 and J usage is TRBJ1-6, with D possibly being TRBD1 (5 bases). CDR3 length: 15 amino acids. From germline, CDR1 is ENHRY and CDR2 SYGVKD. V shed 2 bases and J shed 9 bases, with 14 bases lying between them. The CDR3 here is CAISEKGRETSPLHF. The DNA of the CDR3 is TGTGCCATCAGTGAGAAGGGGAGAGAGACTTCACCCCTCCACTTT.